A selection of T cell receptor beta chains follows, all from one sample in a study of T cells in Graves' hyperthyroidism and ophthalmopathy. TCRdb re-analysed the multiplex PCR reads in MiXCR, keeping a single row per CDR3 protein. This sample yields around 700,000 distinct CDR3 sequences, of which around a sixth are seen a single time; 16% belongs to the top ten. The sequencing input was blood. The receptor set was obtained from a woman aged 45 to 65 with Graves' hyperthyroidism that later progressed to Graves' ophthalmopathy. CDR3s include the opening cysteine and the closing phenylalanine or tryptophan. A D gene is named only where the DNA matches it firmly. Size is stated for part of the rows, as once, few or many counts, or as a class when the clone is expanded.

TRBD2,TRBV11-3,many,TRBJ2-1,CASSSFKGGFDEQFF,TGTGCCAGCAGCTCCTTTAAGGGAGGGTTCGATGAGCAGTTCTTC
TRBD2,TRBV11-2,many,TRBJ2-3,CASSFQAGGSDTQYF,TGTGCCAGCAGCTTTCAAGCGGGGGGTTCAGATACGCAGTATTTT
-,TRBV7-6,-,TRBJ2-3,CASSLPFSRTSDTQYF,TGTGCCAGCAGCTTACCTTTTTCCCGCACGTCAGATACGCAGTATTTT
-,TRBV6-1,many,TRBJ2-3,CASSETRGGTDTQYF,TGTGCCAGCAGTGAAACCAGGGGGGGGACAGATACGCAGTATTTT
-,TRBV10-1,-,TRBJ2-1,CASSGNGALKYNEQFF,TGCGCCAGCAGTGGTAACGGGGCCCTTAAGTACAATGAGCAGTTCTTC
-,TRBV30,many,TRBJ1-2,CAWSTRVGDHYGYTF,TGTGCCTGGTCTACTCGGGTCGGGGACCACTATGGCTACACCTTC
-,TRBV5-1,few,TRBJ1-4,CASSSEERRNEKLFF,TGCGCCAGCAGCTCGGAGGAGCGGCGAAATGAAAAACTGTTTTTT
-,TRBV10-3,few,TRBJ1-2,CAISEGQEEGGGYTF,TGTGCCATCAGTGAGGGGCAGGAGGAGGGAGGAGGCTACACCTTC
TRBD2,TRBV20-1,-,TRBJ2-2,CSTRGYRGANTGELFF,TGCAGTACTAGAGGATATCGGGGGGCGAACACCGGGGAGCTGTTTTTT
-,TRBV19,-,TRBJ1-2,CATSGDPANYGYTF,TGTGCCACAAGTGGGGACCCGGCTAACTATGGCTACACCTTC
-,TRBV30,many,TRBJ1-2,CASTFRENYGYTF,TGTGCCAGCACCTTCAGGGAAAACTATGGCTACACCTTC
TRBD1,TRBV7-3,-,TRBJ2-5,CASSKGTGAETQYF,TGTGCCAGCAGCAAAGGGACAGGGGCGGAGACCCAGTACTTC
-,TRBV3-1,many,TRBJ2-2,CASSQDQGYTGELFF,TGTGCCAGCAGCCAGGACCAGGGGTACACCGGGGAGCTGTTTTTT
TRBD1,TRBV18,few,TRBJ2-5,CASSPGQGARETQYF,TGTGCCAGCTCACCAGGACAGGGGGCTAGGGAGACCCAGTACTTC
-,TRBV7-3,few,TRBJ1-6,CASSPSPPGAYSPLHF,TGTGCCAGCAGCCCAAGTCCCCCGGGGGCTTATTCACCCCTCCACTTT
-,TRBV10-3,-,TRBJ1-2,CAISASLDRLDGYTF,TGTGCCATCAGTGCTTCCCTAGACAGGCTTGATGGCTACACCTTC
-,TRBV10-3,-,TRBJ1-1,CVIGPQNTEAFF,TGTGTCATAGGTCCGCAGAACACTGAAGCTTTCTTT
-,TRBV6-1,many,TRBJ1-5,CASSEVGVDNQPQHF,TGTGCCAGCAGTGAAGTCGGGGTCGACAATCAGCCCCAGCATTTT
TRBD2,TRBV11-3,-,TRBJ2-1,CASSQEEFAGVRFNEQFF,TGTGCCAGCAGCCAAGAGGAATTCGCGGGGGTTAGGTTCAATGAGCAGTTCTTC
-,TRBV6-1,many,TRBJ1-1,CASSDLTLNTEAFF,TGTGCCAGCAGTGACTTGACGCTGAACACTGAAGCTTTCTTT
-,TRBV27,-,TRBJ1-5,CASSLYWDNQPQHF,TGTGCCAGCAGTCTGTACTGGGACAATCAGCCCCAGCATTTT
-,TRBV7-9,many,TRBJ1-2,CASSPGGYTF,TGTGCCAGCAGCCCAGGGGGCTACACCTTC
-,TRBV5-8,many,TRBJ1-4,CASILLPENTNEKLFF,TGTGCCAGCATTCTTCTTCCCGAGAACACTAATGAAAAACTGTTTTTT
-,TRBV12-5,many,TRBJ1-2,CASGLSGGAQGGYTF,TGTGCTAGTGGTTTGAGTGGAGGGGCTCAAGGCGGCTACACCTTC
-,TRBV7-8,-,TRBJ2-7,CASSAPGPSNLYEQYF,TGTGCCAGCAGCGCCCCGGGCCCCTCGAACCTATACGAGCAGTACTTC
TRBD1,TRBV7-2,many,TRBJ1-2,CASSMPGQGGYGYTF,TGTGCCAGCAGTATGCCGGGACAGGGGGGATATGGCTACACCTTC
TRBD2,TRBV6-2/TRBV6-3,few,TRBJ2-1,CASSDHGAGDYNEQFF,TGTGCCAGCAGTGATCATGGAGCGGGGGACTACAATGAGCAGTTCTTC
-,TRBV30,-,TRBJ1-4,CAWGGRNNEKLFF,TGTGCCTGGGGTGGACGGAATAATGAAAAACTGTTTTTT
-,TRBV19,-,TRBJ2-5,CASRDTRQETQYF,TGTGCCTCAAGGGACACAAGACAAGAGACCCAGTACTTC
-,TRBV3-1,many,TRBJ1-2,CASSQETANGYTF,TGTGCCAGCAGCCAAGAAACAGCGAATGGCTACACCTTC
TRBD1,TRBV6-1,few,TRBJ1-2,CASSAEGQGRSYTF,TGTGCCAGCAGTGCAGAGGGACAGGGCAGAAGCTACACCTTC
-,TRBV7-3,few,TRBJ2-3,CASSGTGIFADTQYF,TGTGCCAGCAGCGGAACAGGGATATTCGCAGATACGCAGTATTTT
-,TRBV7-6,-,TRBJ1-2,CASRRQANYGYTF,TGTGCCAGCAGACGGCAGGCGAACTATGGCTACACCTTC
-,TRBV7-2,-,TRBJ2-7,CASSITTHEQYF,TGTGCCAGCAGCATTACTACGCACGAGCAGTACTTC
TRBD2,TRBV5-5,few,TRBJ2-5,CASTRGGFQETQYF,TGTGCCAGCACTCGCGGGGGGTTCCAAGAGACCCAGTACTTC
-,TRBV20-1,many,TRBJ1-5,CSARQGGNQPQHF,TGCAGTGCCCGGCAGGGTGGCAATCAGCCCCAGCATTTT
-,TRBV3-1,many,TRBJ2-7,CASSQVRGSPYEQYF,TGTGCCAGCAGCCAAGTACGGGGGTCGCCCTACGAGCAGTACTTC
-,TRBV9,-,TRBJ1-6,CASSVRDGNSPLHF,TGTGCCAGCAGCGTCCGGGACGGTAATTCACCCCTCCACTTT
-,TRBV6-1,few,TRBJ1-5,CASSEQAGRLQPQHF,TGTGCCAGCAGTGAACAGGCGGGGCGATTACAGCCCCAGCATTTT
-,TRBV2,few,TRBJ1-2,CASSEGEHLGYTF,TGTGCCAGCAGTGAAGGGGAACATCTTGGCTACACCTTC
TRBD1,TRBV7-8,few,TRBJ1-1,CASSLLSPGGNTEAFF,TGTGCCAGCAGCTTACTTTCCCCAGGGGGTAACACTGAAGCTTTCTTT
-,TRBV5-1,-,TRBJ1-3,CASRFGLRSGNTIYF,TGCGCCAGCAGGTTCGGACTGCGCTCTGGAAACACCATATATTTT
TRBD1,TRBV5-1,many,TRBJ1-4,CASSLEDRGGEKLFF,TGCGCCAGCAGCTTGGAGGACAGGGGGGGTGAAAAACTGTTTTTT
-,TRBV6-1,-,TRBJ2-1,CASRPLGVGGPYNEQFF,TGTGCCAGCAGACCTCTGGGCGTCGGGGGGCCGTACAATGAGCAGTTCTTC